The 18 T cell receptor beta chains in this list originate from one sample, sequenced in a study of blood T cells in healthy people across ages. A second 7 to 11 cycle PCR used barcoded and J-beta primers. TCRdb itself ran the 5' RACE reads through MiXCR, one entry per CDR3 protein. The sample lists approximately 800,000 distinct CDR3 sequences; approximately 60% were seen once. Sequences were obtained from blood. These receptors all stem from a man in his forties or fifties in good health.

The J gene is TRBJ2-2, the V gene TRBV9; TRBD2 matches at 11 bases. Trimming took 5 bases from V and 6 from J; bases not matched to a gene: 6. The CDR3 length is 15 residues. In germline, CDR1 is SGDLS, CDR2 YYNGEE. The CDR3 loop reads CASRPGSGGAGELFF. In DNA, the CDR3 is TGTGCCAGCAGACCTGGTAGCGGGGGGGCCGGGGAGCTGTTTTTT. The variable domain in full, with the rest retrieved from reference TRBV9 and TRBJ2-2, is DSGVTQTPKHLITATGQRVTLRCSPRSGDLSVYWYQQSLDQGLQFLIQYYNGEERAKGNILERFSAQQFPDLHSELNLSSLELGDSALYFCASRPGSGGAGELFFGEGSRLTVL.

This clonotype was detected a few times. This CDR3 reads CASSTGGNTGELFF. CDR3 coding DNA: TGTGCCAGCAGTACAGGGGGCAACACCGGGGAGCTGTTTTTT. This sequence joins TRBV14 and TRBJ2-2; 9 nucleotides agree with TRBD1. The germline gives CDR1 SGHDN, CDR2 FVKESK. V trimming: 6 bases; J trimming: 2 bases; junction bases outside the gene matches: 1. The CDR3 has 14 residues. The full variable domain, completed using reference TRBV14 and TRBJ2-2, is EAGVTQFPSHSVIEKGQTVTLRCDPISGHDNLYWYRRVMGKEIKFLLHFVKESKQDESGMPNNRFLAERTGGTYSTLKVQPAELEDSGVYFCASSTGGNTGELFFGEGSRLTVL.

This clonotype was seen once. CDR3 nucleotides: TGTGCCAGCAGCCAAGAAGTCCTAGCGGGGGTAACCAACATTCAGTACTTC. Amino acids: CASSQEVLAGVTNIQYF. The chain is built from TRBV3-1 and TRBJ2-7; TRBD2 matches 10 bases. TRBJ2-4 explains the end of the DNA better; the J call may be wrong. Germline V gene lookup returns CDR1 LGHDT and CDR2 YNNKEL (reference sequence). The CDR3 covers 17 residues.

The chain couples TRBV29-1 to TRBJ1-2, with D possibly being TRBD1 (5 bases). The V end was cut by 0 bases, the J end by 7 bases, with 12 bases between. The CDR3 length is 13 residues. Per germline, CDR1 SQVTM and CDR2 ANQGSEA. This chain's CDR3 is CSVEDQGFSGYTF. The CDR3 DNA reads TGCAGCGTTGAAGATCAGGGTTTCTCTGGCTACACCTTC.

This clonotype was found once. The chain links TRBV12-3 or TRBV12-4 to TRBJ2-4; D not certain. CDR3 size: 14 residues. Trimming pared 6 bases from V and 0 bases from J, leaving 9 bases between. The chain's CDR3 is CASSAGLAKNIQYF. The CDR3 coding sequence is TGTGCCAGCAGCGCCGGTCTAGCCAAAAACATTCAGTACTTC.

In this sample, this clonotype turned up a few times. The chain links TRBV10-3 to TRBJ1-2; 8 bases fit TRBD1. Germline loops: CDR1 ENHRY, CDR2 SYGVKD. J was trimmed by 8 bases and V by 3 bases; bases with no gene match: 11. The length of the CDR3 is 15 residues. The CDR3: CAISEVGQGRTGYTF. The CDR3, as DNA: TGTGCCATCAGTGAAGTAGGACAGGGCCGAACGGGCTACACCTTC.

The V gene is TRBV6-5, the J gene TRBJ1-5, with 7 nucleotides matching TRBD1. The CDR3 runs to 13 residues. The junction had 8 bases not matched to a gene; V was cut back by 6 bases and J by 9 bases. Looked up from germline, CDR1 is MNHEY and CDR2 is SVGAGI. The DNA of the CDR3 is TGTGCCAGCAGGTTTAGCTGGACAGGGCCCCAGCATTTT. Its protein product is CASRFSWTGPQHF.

This clonotype has only a few counts. J is TRBJ2-6 and V is TRBV25-1; D unclear. Germline V gene sequence: CDR1 MGHDK, CDR2 SYGVNS. V was trimmed by 3 bases and J by 0 bases, leaving 9 bases between them. The CDR3 extends over 16 amino acids. The CDR3 sequence: CASSDPRHSGANVLTF. The CDR3 DNA reads as TGTGCCAGCAGTGATCCGAGGCACTCTGGGGCCAACGTCCTGACTTTC.

Here the CDR3 reads CASSLGRSSDNEQFF. The CDR3 DNA reads as TGTGCCAGCAGCTTAGGACGCAGTTCCGACAATGAGCAGTTCTTC. The rearrangement joins TRBV7-6 to TRBJ2-1; unclear D gene. The V gene's germline CDR1 is SGHVS and CDR2 FNYEAQ. Trimming took 1 base from V and 5 from J, leaving 12 bases between them. This CDR3 is 15 amino acids long.

The CDR3 loop is CSARASGGHNEQFF. CDR3 nucleotide sequence: TGCAGTGCTAGGGCTAGCGGGGGGCACAATGAGCAGTTCTTC. The V and J genes are TRBV20-1 and TRBJ2-1; 11 nucleotides agree with TRBD2. V lost 3 bases and J lost 5; bases outside the gene matches: 3. Germline-derived CDR1 and CDR2 are DFQATT and SNEGSKA (reference sequence). This CDR3 spans 14 amino acids.

V usage is TRBV28 and J usage is TRBJ2-6; D is ambiguous. Germline V gene sequence: CDR1 MDHEN, CDR2 SYDVKM. Trimming shortened V by 6 bases and J by 0 bases, and 9 bases separated the two germline ends. This CDR3 is built from 15 residues. The CDR3 reads CASRLMGSGANVLTF. DNA of the CDR3: TGTGCCAGCAGACTAATGGGCTCTGGGGCCAACGTCCTGACTTTC.

This chain links TRBV11-1 with TRBJ2-3, with 9 bases fitting TRBD1. With 3 bases clipped from V and 7 bases from J, the junction kept 14 bases outside the gene matches. This CDR3 has 17 residues. Germline lookup yields CDR1 SGHAT and CDR2 FQDESV (reference sequence). Here the CDR3 DNA reads TGTGCCAGCAGCTTCACGGCTGGACAGGGGATGAAGAATACGCAGTATTTT. Amino acid sequence: CASSFTAGQGMKNTQYF.

There are a few counts of this clonotype. The V call is TRBV29-1, the J call TRBJ1-1; possible D gene TRBD1, 5 bases. V was trimmed by 6 bases and J by 4 bases, leaving 12 bases between them. The CDR3 has 12 amino acids. The germline CDR1 and CDR2 sequences are SQVTM and ANQGSEA. The chain's CDR3 is CSVQGGVTEAFF. The CDR3 DNA reads TGCAGCGTGCAGGGTGGGGTCACTGAAGCTTTCTTT.

This chain joins TRBV5-8 and TRBJ2-1, with 9 bases fitting TRBD2. The ends lost 3 bases at V and 7 bases at J; junction bases unmatched: 11. The CDR3 contains 16 residues. CDR1 is SGHTS, CDR2 YDEGEE, per germline. The CDR3 is CASSWAGTSRENEQFF. The CDR3 DNA reads TGTGCCAGCAGCTGGGCAGGGACTAGCAGAGAGAATGAGCAGTTCTTC.

The chain is built from TRBV6-1 and TRBJ2-3; no clear D gene. Germline V gene sequence: CDR1 MNHNS, CDR2 SASEGT. Trimming took 5 bases from V and 0 from J, leaving 12 bases between them. The CDR3 consists of 15 residues. DNA for the CDR3: TGTGCCAGCAGTCGGCAGGTTGGCAGCACAGATACGCAGTATTTT. Protein: CASSRQVGSTDTQYF.

This clonotype was seen a few times. V is TRBV7-2 and J is TRBJ1-2; TRBD1 matches 10 bases. The CDR3 loop spans 14 amino acids. Germline loops: CDR1 SGHTA, CDR2 FQGNSA. Germline trimming cut 10 bases from V and 0 bases from J; bases unmatched to any gene: 5. CDR3 DNA sequence: TGTGCCATCGCGGGACAGGGGACTAACTATGGCTACACCTTC. Amino acids: CAIAGQGTNYGYTF.

The V and J genes are TRBV12-3 or TRBV12-4 and TRBJ2-1, with TRBD2 identical over 12 bases. With V trimmed by 0 bases and J by 1 base, 4 bases remained unmatched. This CDR3 has 18 residues. CDR3 in DNA: TGTGCCAGCAGTTTAGCACTAGCGGGAGGAGTGTCCTACAATGAGCAGTTCTTC. The encoded protein is CASSLALAGGVSYNEQFF.

This clonotype was seen a single time. The chain employs TRBV29-1 and TRBJ2-1; D is ambiguous. V lost 6 bases and J 8 bases, leaving 5 bases between the germline ends. CDR1 is SQVTM, CDR2 ANQGSEA, per germline. This CDR3 has 9 amino acids. CDR3 bases: TGCAGCGTGGGATATGAGCAGTTCTTC. It translates to CSVGYEQFF.